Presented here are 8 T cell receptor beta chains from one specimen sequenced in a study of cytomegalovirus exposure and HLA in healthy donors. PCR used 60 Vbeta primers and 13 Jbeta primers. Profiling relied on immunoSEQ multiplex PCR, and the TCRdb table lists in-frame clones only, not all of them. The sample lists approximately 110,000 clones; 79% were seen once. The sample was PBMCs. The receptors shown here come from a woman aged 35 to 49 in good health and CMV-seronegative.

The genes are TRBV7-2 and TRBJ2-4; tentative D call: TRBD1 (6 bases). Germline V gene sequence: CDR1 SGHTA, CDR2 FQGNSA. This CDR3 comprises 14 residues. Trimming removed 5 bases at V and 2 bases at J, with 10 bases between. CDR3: CASSLDSPKNIQYF. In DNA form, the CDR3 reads TGTGCCAGCAGCCTGGACAGCCCCAAAAACATTCAGTACTTC.

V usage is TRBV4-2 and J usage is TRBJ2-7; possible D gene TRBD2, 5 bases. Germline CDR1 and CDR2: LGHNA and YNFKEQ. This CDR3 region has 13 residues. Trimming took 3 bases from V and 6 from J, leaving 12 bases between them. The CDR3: CASSQVGNGEQYF. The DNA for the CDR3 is TGTGCCAGCAGCCAGGTCGGGAATGGCGAGCAGTACTTC.

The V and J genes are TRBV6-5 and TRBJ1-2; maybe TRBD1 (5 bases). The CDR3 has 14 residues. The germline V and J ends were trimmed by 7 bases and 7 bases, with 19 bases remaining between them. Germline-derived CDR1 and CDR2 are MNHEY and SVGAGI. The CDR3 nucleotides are TGTGCCAGCACTACCGGGACGGGGGGTCGTGGCTACACCTTC. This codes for CASTTGTGGRGYTF.

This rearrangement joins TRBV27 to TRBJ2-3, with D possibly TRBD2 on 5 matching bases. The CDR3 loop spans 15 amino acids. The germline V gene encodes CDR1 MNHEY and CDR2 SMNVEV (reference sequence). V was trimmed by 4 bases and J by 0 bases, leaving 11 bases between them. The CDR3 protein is CASSYERPSTDTQYF. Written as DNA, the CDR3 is TGTGCCAGCAGTTACGAGCGGCCTAGCACAGATACGCAGTATTTT.

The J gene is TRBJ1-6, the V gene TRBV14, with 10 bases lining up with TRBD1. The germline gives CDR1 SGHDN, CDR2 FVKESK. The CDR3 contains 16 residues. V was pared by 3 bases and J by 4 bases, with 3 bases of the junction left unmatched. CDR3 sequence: CASSQGGQGYNSPLHF. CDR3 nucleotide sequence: TGTGCCAGCAGCCAGGGGGGACAGGGGTATAATTCACCCCTCCACTTT.

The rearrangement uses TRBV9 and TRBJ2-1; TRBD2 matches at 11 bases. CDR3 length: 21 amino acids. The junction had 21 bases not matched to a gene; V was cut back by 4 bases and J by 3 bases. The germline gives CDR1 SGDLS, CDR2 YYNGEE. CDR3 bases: TGTGCCAGCAGCCGTAAAACATCGTCAATAGCGGGAGGGCCACACTACAATGAGCAGTTCTTC. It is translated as CASSRKTSSIAGGPHYNEQFF.

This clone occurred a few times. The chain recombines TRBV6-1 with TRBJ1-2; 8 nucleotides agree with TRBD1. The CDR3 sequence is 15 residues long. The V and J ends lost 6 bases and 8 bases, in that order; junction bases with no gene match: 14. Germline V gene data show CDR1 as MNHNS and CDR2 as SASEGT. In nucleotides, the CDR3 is TGTGCCAGCAGCGCGGACAGGGTATCTATGGGGGGCTACACCTTC. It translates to CASSADRVSMGGYTF.

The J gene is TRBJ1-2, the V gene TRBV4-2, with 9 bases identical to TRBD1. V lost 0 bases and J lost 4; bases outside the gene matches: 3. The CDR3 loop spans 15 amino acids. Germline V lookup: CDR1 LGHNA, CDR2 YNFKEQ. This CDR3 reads CASSQERTGAYGYTF. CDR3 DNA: TGTGCCAGCAGCCAAGAGCGGACAGGGGCCTATGGCTACACCTTC.